This T cell receptor beta chain stems from a study of shared clonotypes between healthy human individuals. Terminally differentiated effector memory CD45RA+ cells were left out of the naive CD8 fraction, which was CD45RO-negative and positively selected for CCR7. For each subset, genomic DNA was distributed in equal portions over several immunoSEQ plates. The authors' processing: Junction-only immunoSEQ data arrived without quality scores, meaning filtering differed. Libraries were prepared by immunoSEQ multiplex PCR; TCRdb keeps only in-frame clonotypes and omits some of them. The V and J calls and clone size were taken over from that table, and D and trimming were inferred from the DNA. Altogether some 2.1 million clones are present, just under 95% being singletons, with the ten largest covering around 1.7%. The material sequenced was naive CD8+ T cells from PBMCs. This receptor was obtained from a man younger than 30 in good health. Some clones in this sample may be carry-over from other donors' samples.

As DNA, the CDR3 is TGTGCCAGCAGCTTTTCGGGGAATGAGCAGTTCTTC. Translation gives CASSFSGNEQFF. The rearrangement joins TRBV7-3 to TRBJ2-1; TRBD2 is a possible D gene (5 bases). CDR3 length equals 12 residues. Deletions cut 3 bases from V and 7 bases from J, with 7 bases between. Per germline, CDR1 SGHTA and CDR2 FQGTGA.